A selection of T cell receptor beta chains follows, all from one sample in a study of T-cell memory formation after mild COVID-19. One entry per CDR3 protein, called by TCRdb with MiXCR from the 5' RACE reads. The sample has about 560,000 distinct CDR3 sequences; roughly a sixth are singletons. Sequencing input: PBMCs or a T cell subset sorted from them (not recorded which). The receptor set was obtained from an adult woman who had mild COVID-19 (a few samples of this study predate the infection). Cell type and time point are not known. Both conserved end residues are part of each CDR3. A D gene is named only where the DNA matches it firmly. The listing skips clone size in some rows; elsewhere it reads once, few, many or a size class.

TRBV6-2/TRBV6-3,TRBJ2-7,NA,TRBD2,TGTGCCAGCAGTTCAAATGGACTAGCGGGATACGAGCAGTACTTC,CASSSNGLAGYEQYF
TRBV18,TRBJ1-1,NA,TRBD1,TGTGCCAGCTCACGCACTGACAGGGGCACTGAAGCTTTCTTT,CASSRTDRGTEAFF
TRBV6-6,TRBJ2-7,once,NA,TGTGCCAGCAGTTATGGGCCCCACTACGAGCAGTACTTC,CASSYGPHYEQYF
TRBV25-1,TRBJ1-2,few,NA,TGTGCCAGCAGTGAATCTGGCTACAGGGCTGGCTACACCTTC,CASSESGYRAGYTF
TRBV9,TRBJ2-1,NA,NA,TGTGCCAGCAGCGTAGAACGTGAGCAGTTCTTC,CASSVEREQFF
TRBV6-1,TRBJ1-1,NA,NA,TGTGCCAGCAGTGAAGGGGGATCAGAGTCGGTTTTGGGCAGGCCGAACACTGAAGCTTTCTTT,CASSEGGSESVLGRPNTEAFF
TRBV15,TRBJ1-2,few,NA,TGTGCCACCAGCAGAGAAACAGGATCCCACTATGGCTACACCTTC,CATSRETGSHYGYTF
TRBV19,TRBJ2-2,NA,NA,TGTGCCAGTACTCAGGGGGGCCCGGAGGAGAACACCGGGGAGCTGTTTTTT,CASTQGGPEENTGELFF
TRBV15,TRBJ1-5,few,TRBD1,TGTGCCACCAGCAGGGTCGCAGGGGGGAGCAATCAGCCCCAGCATTTT,CATSRVAGGSNQPQHF
TRBV7-3,TRBJ1-1,few,NA,TGTGCCAGCAGCTTATCGGCTGGGGCAAGGGGAGCTTTCTTT,CASSLSAGARGAFF
TRBV5-5,TRBJ1-6,few,NA,TGTGCCAGCGGCTCGACAGCTGGAACCCATAATTCACCCCTCCACTTT,CASGSTAGTHNSPLHF
TRBV5-1,TRBJ2-1,NA,TRBD2,TGCGCCAGCAGCTTGGACCCAGCGGGGGGCTACAATGAGCAGTTCTTC,CASSLDPAGGYNEQFF
TRBV5-1,TRBJ2-7,NA,NA,TGCGCCAGCAGCCCTCAGCGCTACCCGTACGAGCAGTACTTC,CASSPQRYPYEQYF
TRBV9,TRBJ2-3,NA,NA,TGTGCCAGCAGCGTCGGGGCGCTCTCCACAGATACGCAGTATTTT,CASSVGALSTDTQYF
TRBV12-3/TRBV12-4,TRBJ2-3,few,NA,TGTGCCAGCAGCCTACTAGCTAGCACAGATACGCAGTATTTT,CASSLLASTDTQYF
TRBV5-1,TRBJ2-1,NA,NA,TGCGCCAGCAGCTTGGGCTGGACAGCTTCGGATGAGCAGTTCTTC,CASSLGWTASDEQFF
TRBV3-1,TRBJ2-5,NA,TRBD2,TGTGCCAGCCTCCACGGCGGGGGGGCCGGCGAGACCCAGTACTTC,CASLHGGGAGETQYF
TRBV2,TRBJ1-1,NA,TRBD1,TGTGCCAGCGAGGGCGGGAAGACAGGGAAGACTGAAGCTTTCTTT,CASEGGKTGKTEAFF
TRBV7-2,TRBJ2-5,NA,NA,TGTGCCAGCAGTTCCCGGGGTAGCGGCCAAGAGACCCAGTACTTC,CASSSRGSGQETQYF
TRBV6-1,TRBJ2-1,NA,TRBD1,TGTGACAGCAGCGCCTTGGACAGGGGTGGTAATGAGCAGTTCTTC,CDSSALDRGGNEQFF
TRBV7-2,TRBJ2-4,NA,NA,TGTGCCAGCAGCTTAGATACCACTGAAGGGCGGGGTACCAAAAACATTCAGTACTTC,CASSLDTTEGRGTKNIQYF
TRBV15,TRBJ2-6,few,NA,TGTGCCACCAGCAGAGCCGTGACAGACTTCTCTGGGGCCAACGTCCTGACTTTC,CATSRAVTDFSGANVLTF
TRBV5-6,TRBJ2-6,once,NA,TGTGCCAGCAGCTTGGCCGGGGCAACCTCTGGGGCCAACGTCCTGACTTTC,CASSLAGATSGANVLTF
TRBV24-1,TRBJ1-2,many,NA,TGTGCCACCAGTGAGGGACACGGATCCTATGGCTACACCTTC,CATSEGHGSYGYTF
TRBV12-3/TRBV12-4,TRBJ2-3,NA,TRBD2,TGTGCCAGCAGTGCCCGACTAGCGGGCACAGATACGCAGTATTTT,CASSARLAGTDTQYF
TRBV2,TRBJ1-1,few,NA,TGTGCCAGCAGTGAAAAGGGTGGGAACACTGAAGCTTTCTTT,CASSEKGGNTEAFF
TRBV5-1,TRBJ1-1,few,NA,TGCGCCAGCAGCTCGGACAGTGAAGCTTTCTTT,CASSSDSEAFF
TRBV20-1,TRBJ2-7,once,NA,TGCAGTGCTCGGGTAGCGGTGAGCTCCTACGAGCAGTACTTC,CSARVAVSSYEQYF